Each of the 7 T cell receptor beta chains below was sequenced from the same sample in a study of T cell changes during pregnancy in multiple sclerosis. This table comes from immunoSEQ multiplex PCR, and its TCRdb copy is limited to in-frame clones, with some not included. The sample has tens of thousands of clones, around 90% seen once; the top ten hold about 5.1%. The sequenced sample was peripheral blood, obtained after pregnancy. Source of these receptors: a female donor in good health, enrolled as a control in a pregnancy study.

The rearrangement uses TRBV18 and TRBJ2-1; the match to TRBD1 covers 10 bases. Losses at the gene ends were 3 bases for V and 4 bases for J; bases not matched to a gene: 6. Germline V lookup: CDR1 KGHSH, CDR2 LQKENI. This CDR3 spans 16 amino acids. CDR3 sequence reads: CASSPTGTGVYNEQFF. The DNA for the CDR3 is TGTGCCAGCTCACCCACCGGGACAGGGGTATACAATGAGCAGTTCTTC.

The genes are TRBV15 and TRBJ2-7; maybe TRBD1 (6 bases). In germline, CDR1 is LNHNV, CDR2 YYDKDF (reference sequence). The CDR3 is 14 residues long. V was shortened by 0 bases and J by 5 bases, with 11 bases between the two germline ends. CDR3 loop: CATSRDPYRDEQYF. The CDR3 DNA sequence: TGTGCCACCAGCAGAGATCCTTACAGGGACGAGCAGTACTTC.

The chain uses TRBV4-3 and TRBJ2-2; 7 bases line up with TRBD1. The ends lost 0 bases at V and 7 bases at J; junction bases unmatched: 2. This CDR3 contains 14 residues. CDR1 and CDR2 (germline): LGHNA, YSLEER. The CDR3 protein is CASSQDRQGGELFF. The CDR3 coding sequence is TGCGCCAGCAGCCAAGATAGACAGGGCGGGGAGCTGTTTTTT.

In nucleotides, the CDR3 is TGTGCCAGCCTGCCGGGGGGACCTAATTCACCCCTCCACTTT. Translating it yields CASLPGGPNSPLHF. The chain is built from TRBV5-5 and TRBJ1-6, with a possible D match to TRBD1 (5 bases). The V gene's germline CDR1 is SGHKS and CDR2 YYEKEE (reference sequence). This CDR3 is 14 amino acids long. Trimming removed 7 bases from V and 6 bases from J, with 14 bases in between.

This clone was detected only once. The CDR3 sequence is CASSQDLSQGVYEQYF. CDR3 sequence (DNA): TGCGCCAGCAGCCAAGATCTAAGCCAGGGGGTCTACGAGCAGTACTTC. The chain uses TRBV4-3 and TRBJ2-7; 7 bases agree with TRBD1. The V gene end was trimmed by 0 bases and the J gene end by 3 bases; junction bases not matched to a gene: 8. There are 16 residues in the CDR3. CDR1 LGHNA and CDR2 YSLEER come from the germline V gene.

CDR3 protein: CASSFQQGEATEAFF. CDR3 in DNA: TGTGCCAGCAGCTTCCAACAGGGTGAGGCCACTGAAGCTTTCTTT. The chain is built from TRBV5-6 and TRBJ1-1; maybe TRBD1 (6 bases). This CDR3 is built from 15 residues. V lost 2 bases and J 4 bases, leaving 15 bases between the germline ends. Germline loops: CDR1 SGHDT, CDR2 YYEEEE. Combining the CDR3 with reference TRBV5-6 and TRBJ1-1 gives the whole variable domain DAGVTQSPTHLIKTRGQQVTLRCSPKSGHDTVSWYQQALGQGPQFIFQYYEEEERQRGNFPDRFSGHQFPNYSSELNVNALLLGDSALYLCASSFQQGEATEAFFGQGTRLTVV.

The J gene is TRBJ2-7, the V gene TRBV6-1; 7 bases are shared with TRBD2. Unmatched junction bases numbered 10, after V lost 2 bases and J lost 0 bases. Germline V gene lookup returns CDR1 MNHNS and CDR2 SASEGT. The CDR3 is 17 residues long. In DNA, the CDR3 is TGTGCCAGCAGTGAACATGTATACGGCGGGAGCTCCTACGAGCAGTACTTC. As protein: CASSEHVYGGSSYEQYF.